This note documents a single T cell receptor beta chain sequence. Its antigen is unknown. V gave up 5 bases and J gave up 2 bases; unmatched junction bases: 9. The CDR3 covers 17 residues. Germline V gene data show CDR1 as SGHNT and CDR2 as YYREEE (reference sequence). The entry originates in a study of shared clonotypes between healthy human individuals. Generated by immunoSEQ multiplex PCR, the TCRdb table keeps only in-frame clones and is missing some. The sample lists around 1.6 million clones, approximately 98% occurring once. A CD45RA+ naive subset and a CD45RA-negative memory subset were split from CD4+ cells. Study-level results: Naive subsets tended to show greater estimated richness than memory subsets.

This chain connects TRBV5-4 to TRBJ2-6, with TRBD2 identical over 8 bases. The clonotype comes from a man aged 25-40 years in good health. The source material was naive CD4+ T cells sorted from blood. Subset in this sample: CD45RA+ positively selected. The chain's CDR3 is CASRTDAGGTGANVLTF. Written as DNA, the CDR3 is TGTGCCAGCAGAACCGACGCGGGGGGAACTGGGGCCAACGTCCTGACTTTC.